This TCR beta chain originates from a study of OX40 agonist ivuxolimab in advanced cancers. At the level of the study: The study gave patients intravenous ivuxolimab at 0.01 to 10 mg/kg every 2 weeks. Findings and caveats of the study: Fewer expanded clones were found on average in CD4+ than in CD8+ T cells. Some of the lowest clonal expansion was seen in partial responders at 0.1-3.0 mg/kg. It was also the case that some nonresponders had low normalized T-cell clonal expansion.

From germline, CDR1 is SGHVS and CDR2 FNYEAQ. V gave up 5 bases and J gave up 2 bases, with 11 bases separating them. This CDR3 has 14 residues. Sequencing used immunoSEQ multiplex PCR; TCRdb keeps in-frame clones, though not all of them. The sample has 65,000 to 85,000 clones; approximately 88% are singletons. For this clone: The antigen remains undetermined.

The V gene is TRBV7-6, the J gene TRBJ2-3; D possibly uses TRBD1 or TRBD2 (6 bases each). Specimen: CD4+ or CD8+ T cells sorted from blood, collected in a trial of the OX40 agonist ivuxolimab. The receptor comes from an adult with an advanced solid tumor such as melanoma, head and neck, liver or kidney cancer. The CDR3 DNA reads TGTGCCAGCAGCCAGGGGACTCTCACAGATACGCAGTATTTT. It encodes CASSQGTLTDTQYF.